A selection of T cell receptor beta chains follows, all from one sample in a study of response to subunit inactivated influenza vaccine. TCRdb re-derived calls from the RT-PCR reads in MiXCR, one entry per CDR3 protein. Among 500,000 to 600,000 distinct CDR3 sequences listed, 12% were seen once. The starting material was PBMCs from blood, obtained on the day of vaccination. The receptor set was obtained from a man between 45 and 60 years old who received an inactivated influenza vaccine. The CDR3 runs from the conserved cysteine through the conserved F or W.

v_call cdr3_aa
TRBV10-3 CAISAPSGNTIYF
TRBV5-1 CASSRGLAGDSPNTGELFF
TRBV5-1 CASSLGTVNEQFF
TRBV5-6 CASSSLSEQYF
TRBV20-1 CSAPTGLGGYTF
TRBV11-1 CASSPRDGNYNEQFF
TRBV9 CASSTPRTSVGFFYNEQFF
TRBV6-1 CASRRFRGDEQYF
TRBV3-1 CASRLDGYYGYTF
TRBV7-2 CASTVYANTGELFF
TRBV11-2 CASSLNLNKRGDAFF
TRBV20-1 CSARDHGGSANEQYF
TRBV12-3/TRBV12-4 CASSSVRDLPYEQYF
TRBV6-5 CASSYSLDSLETQYF
TRBV11-2 CASSRTGGSYNEQFF
TRBV12-3/TRBV12-4 CATSRGTEQYF
TRBV11-2 CATQGTETYEQYF
TRBV20-1 CSARAASGASYEQYF
TRBV3-1 CASSQGDRGPHEQYF
TRBV12-3/TRBV12-4 CASSGDSRANYGYTF
TRBV12-3/TRBV12-4 CASSLGQGIRAGELFF
TRBV4-3 CASSRGPGQGALNEKLFF
TRBV9 CASSVVAGGAEQYF
TRBV5-6 CASSLRFSYEQYF
TRBV19 CATLGQSQETQYF
TRBV7-2 CASSTPFRPDIQYF